These 10 T cell receptor beta chains came from one sample sequenced in a study of blood T cell repertoires in COVID-19 (dated by TCRdb to about 2020). The library relied on the immunoSEQ multiplex PCR assay. This immuneACCESS table, as held by TCRdb, lists in-frame sequences with V and J called but not all clones. Of the missing ones, under half trace to an unresolved V gene in checked studies; the others have no known cause. The sample table records about 180,000 clones; 89% of these occur just once. The ten largest make up 2% to 2.5% of the sample. Specimen: PBMCs or T cells enriched from blood (not recorded which). The receptors were sampled from a middle-aged woman with acute COVID-19.

The chain carries TRBV7-9 and TRBJ2-7; maybe TRBD2 (5 bases). The CDR3 consists of 13 residues. The V end was cut by 2 bases, the J end by 2 bases, with 7 bases between. Germline CDR1 SEHNR, CDR2 FQNEAQ (reference sequence). CDR3 sequence (DNA): TGTGCCAGCAGCTTAAGCGGTACCTACGAGCAGTACTTC. This translates into CASSLSGTYEQYF. Full variable domain (remainder filled in from reference TRBV7-9 and TRBJ2-7): DTGVSQNPRHKITKRGQNVTFRCDPISEHNRLYWYRQTLGQGPEFLTYFQNEAQLEKSRLLSDRFSAERPKGSFSTLEIQRTEQGDSAMYLCASSLSGTYEQYFGPGTRLTVT.

V is TRBV5-4 and J is TRBJ1-4, with 7 bases fitting TRBD1. Germline CDR1 and CDR2: SGHNT and YYREEE (reference sequence). CDR3 length: 15 residues. With V trimmed by 6 bases and J by 6 bases, 11 bases remained unmatched. CDR3 nucleotide sequence: TGTGCCAGCACTGTACAGGGGAAGGTAGATGAAAAACTGTTTTTT. It codes for CASTVQGKVDEKLFF.

This chain uses TRBV7-2 with TRBJ2-2, with D unresolved. Per germline, CDR1 SGHTA and CDR2 FQGNSA. With 10 bases removed from V and 4 bases from J, the gap between germline ends came to 22 bases. The CDR3 is 16 amino acids. CDR3 in amino acids: CANSPSAESLTGELFF. CDR3 in DNA: TGTGCCAACTCCCCCTCGGCGGAGTCGCTCACCGGGGAGCTGTTTTTT. Full variable domain (rest looked up from reference TRBV7-2 and TRBJ2-2): GAGVSQSPSNKVTEKGKDVELRCDPISGHTALYWYRQSLGQGLEFLIYFQGNSAPDKSGLPSDRFSAERTGGSVSTLTIQRTQQEDSAVYLCANSPSAESLTGELFFGEGSRLTVL.

This sequence joins TRBV27 and TRBJ2-7, with D possibly TRBD1 on 6 matching bases. Germline CDR1 MNHEY, CDR2 SMNVEV (reference sequence). The V end lost 5 bases, the J end lost 3 bases, and 14 bases lay between the germline ends. This CDR3 has 14 residues. CDR3 in amino acids: CASSPSQGIYEQYF. The CDR3 DNA reads as TGTGCCAGCAGTCCCTCCCAGGGGATCTACGAGCAGTACTTC.

The CDR3 sequence: CASSPAAGTSVSYEQYF. CDR3 DNA sequence: TGCGCCAGCAGCCCCGCGGCCGGGACTAGCGTTTCCTACGAGCAGTACTTC. This chain uses TRBV4-3 with TRBJ2-7, with 10 bases matching TRBD2. The CDR3 totals 17 residues. Germline V gene data show CDR1 as LGHNA and CDR2 as YSLEER. V was clipped by 4 bases and J by 1 base; unmatched bases: 10.

This chain joins TRBV4-1 and TRBJ1-6; TRBD1 agrees at 9 bases. The V gene end was trimmed by 1 base and the J gene end by 9 bases; junction bases not matched to a gene: 13. CDR1 is MGHRA, CDR2 YSYEKL, per germline. This CDR3 region has 18 residues. The CDR3 is CASSQVGMTGGFSSPLHF. The CDR3 nucleotides are TGCGCCAGCAGCCAAGTTGGGATGACAGGGGGGTTTAGTTCACCCCTCCACTTT.

V and J are TRBV6-4 and TRBJ2-3; 8 bases agree with TRBD2. This CDR3 is 17 amino acids long. Germline CDR1 and CDR2: MRHNA and SNTAGT. V was clipped by 3 bases and J by 1 base; unmatched bases: 9. The CDR3 loop is CASSEKRESQGTDTQYF. In nucleotides, the CDR3 is TGTGCCAGCAGTGAAAAGCGGGAGAGTCAGGGCACAGATACGCAGTATTTT.

This rearrangement joins TRBV5-6 to TRBJ2-5, with 9 nucleotides matching TRBD1. Germline assignment: CDR1 SGHDT and CDR2 YYEEEE. The CDR3 has 15 residues. With 7 bases clipped from V and 3 bases from J, the junction kept 10 bases outside the gene matches. Here the CDR3 reads CASLHTGTGKETQYF. Written as DNA, the CDR3 is TGTGCCAGCCTCCACACCGGGACAGGGAAAGAGACCCAGTACTTC.

This clone was seen a single time. This sequence joins TRBV6-4 and TRBJ2-1; 11 bases match TRBD2. Looked up from germline, CDR1 is MRHNA and CDR2 is SNTAGT. The V and J ends lost 4 bases and 10 bases, in that order; junction bases with no gene match: 6. The CDR3 loop spans 14 amino acids. The CDR3 is CASSAAVAGGEQFF. As DNA, the CDR3 is TGTGCCAGCAGTGCCGCCGTAGCGGGAGGGGAGCAGTTCTTC.

This chain joins TRBV4-1 and TRBJ2-3; TRBD2 agrees at 13 bases. J was trimmed by 3 bases and V by 1 base; bases with no gene match: 7. Germline-derived CDR1 and CDR2 are MGHRA and YSYEKL. There are 18 residues in the CDR3. CDR3 nucleotide sequence: TGCGCCAGCAGCCAAGCCCCCACTAGCGGGGGGGGGACAGATACGCAGTATTTT. Its translation: CASSQAPTSGGGTDTQYF.